The clone carrying this T cell receptor beta chain was recorded a few times. Its antigen is unknown. The sample comes from a study of cytomegalovirus exposure and HLA in healthy donors. The CDR3 has 17 residues. V shed 5 bases and J 0 bases; nucleotides not matched to a gene: 11. Germline-derived CDR1 and CDR2 are SGHNT and YYREEE (reference sequence). PCR employed 60 Vbeta and 13 Jbeta primers. As handled by the study authors: Unique TCR beta chains totaled around 86 million in a later count, with roughly 10 million of them shared. Using immunoSEQ multiplex PCR, the repertoire was profiled, and TCRdb retains in-frame clones only, with some absent. V, J and clone size were drawn from that table, and D and trimming were deduced from the DNA. This table has more than 85,000 clones, 9.4% appearing once. General study results and limits: Diagnosis of cytomegalovirus status made by the classifier reportedly showed high specificity and sensitivity.

This receptor was identified in a man aged 45 to 65 in good health and CMV-seropositive. The chain combines TRBV5-4 with TRBJ1-5; 7 positions match TRBD1. The specimen was PBMCs. The CDR3 DNA follows: TGTGCCAGCAGTTTGACCTTGACAGGGAATAGCAATCAGCCCCAGCATTTT. Protein product: CASSLTLTGNSNQPQHF. Variable domain in full (rest from reference TRBV5-4 and TRBJ1-5): ETGVTQSPTHLIKTRGQQVTLRCSSQSGHNTVSWYQQALGQGPQFIFQYYREEENGRGNFPPRFSGLQFPNYSSELNVNALELDDSALYLCASSLTLTGNSNQPQHFGDGTRLSIL.